This TCR beta chain was found in a study of control samples from healthy donors and cancer patients. This CDR3 spans 17 amino acids. CDR1 LNHDA and CDR2 SQIVND come from the germline V gene (reference sequence). Trimming cost V 5 bases and J 4 bases, with 18 bases left between them. Sequenced by immunoSEQ multiplex PCR; TCRdb stores in-frame clones only, minus some. The table records under 150,000 clones, over 90% of them present only once. This TCR came from a man aged 25-40 years in good health. Sequenced: blood. The chain links TRBV19 to TRBJ2-6; D gene uncertain. In DNA, the CDR3 is TGTGCCAGTAGTCCGGAAATTTTATTTAGCGGGGCCAACGTCCTGACTTTC. Its translation is CASSPEILFSGANVLTF.